This T cell receptor beta chain was identified in a study of CD8+ T cells in alopecia areata. Treatment here: oral pan-JAK inhibitor, 5-10 mg twice daily. The CDR3 is made up of 15 amino acids. With 2 bases removed from V and 10 bases from J, the gap between germline ends came to 18 bases. Germline V lookup: CDR1 SGHTA, CDR2 FQGNSA. Extraction and reverse transcription of RNA yielded cDNA as the sequencing template. Sequencing used immunoSEQ multiplex PCR; TCRdb keeps in-frame clones, though not all of them. The data hold 150,000 to 200,000 clones, with approximately 67% observed a single time. The sequencing here drew on CD4+ T cells sorted from blood, taken around week 47, from a patient treated with tofacitinib. This clonotype originated in a human donor with alopecia areata. The chain has TRBV7-2 and TRBJ2-4; the D gene is possibly TRBD2 (6 bases). The CDR3 coding sequence is TGTGCCAGCAGCTTAAAGTCAAGGGGAGGAGGAATTCAGTACTTC. It yields the protein CASSLKSRGGGIQYF.